A selection of T cell receptor beta chains follows, all from one sample in a study of T cell responses to AZD1222 COVID-19 vaccine. Clones were read by immunoSEQ multiplex PCR, and TCRdb kept only the in-frame ones, dropping some. Among 120,000 or so clones listed, more than 85% were seen once. The material sequenced was peripheral blood, taken on day 0 of MenACWY control vaccination. The receptors were sampled from an adult in good health. The CDR3 runs from the conserved cysteine through the conserved F or W. Fields, in order: V gene, clone size, D gene, J gene, CDR3 DNA, CDR3 protein. A D gene is named only where the DNA matches it firmly. Not every row has a clone size; where given, it reads once, few, many or a size class.

v_call: TRBV5-8
clone_size: -
d_call: -
j_call: TRBJ2-5
cdr3_nt: TGTGCCAGCAGCCCCGGGACAAAGCAAGAGACCCAGTACTTC
cdr3_aa: CASSPGTKQETQYF

v_call: TRBV6-9
clone_size: once
d_call: -
j_call: TRBJ2-1
cdr3_nt: TGTGCCAATCCCCCCGGGGGATCCTACAATGAGCAGTTCTTC
cdr3_aa: CANPPGGSYNEQFF

v_call: TRBV5-4
clone_size: few
d_call: TRBD1
j_call: TRBJ2-5
cdr3_nt: TGTGCCAGCAGCGGCGGGACAGGGGACGTGACCCAGTACTTC
cdr3_aa: CASSGGTGDVTQYF

v_call: TRBV3-1/TRBV3-2
clone_size: -
d_call: -
j_call: TRBJ1-2
cdr3_nt: TGTGCCAGCAGCCAAGGTGGCAGGGTAGTTGGCTACACCTTC
cdr3_aa: CASSQGGRVVGYTF

v_call: TRBV6-5
clone_size: -
d_call: -
j_call: TRBJ1-1
cdr3_nt: TGTGCCAGCAGTTACGGCGCCTTAGGACTGAACACTGAAGCTTTCTTT
cdr3_aa: CASSYGALGLNTEAFF

v_call: TRBV5-4
clone_size: -
d_call: TRBD2
j_call: TRBJ2-2
cdr3_nt: TGTGCCAGCAGCTTGGAGGTCGGGAGGGTCACCGGGGAGCTGTTTTTT
cdr3_aa: CASSLEVGRVTGELFF

v_call: TRBV9
clone_size: -
d_call: -
j_call: TRBJ2-1
cdr3_nt: TGTGCCAGCAGCGTACGTTCTCTCGGGGACAATGAGCAGTTCTTC
cdr3_aa: CASSVRSLGDNEQFF

v_call: TRBV3-1/TRBV3-2
clone_size: -
d_call: -
j_call: TRBJ1-4
cdr3_nt: TGTGCCAGCAGCCCGACAGTGTACTTTGATGAAAAACTGTTTTTT
cdr3_aa: CASSPTVYFDEKLFF

v_call: TRBV4-1
clone_size: -
d_call: -
j_call: TRBJ2-3
cdr3_nt: TGCGCCAGCAGCCAAGTCCGTGGGGCCACCATGGGACCCCAGAATACGCAGTATTTT
cdr3_aa: CASSQVRGATMGPQNTQYF

v_call: TRBV11-3
clone_size: few
d_call: -
j_call: TRBJ2-3
cdr3_nt: TGTGCCAGCAGCGCGTCCAGGGAGGTGGGCACAGATACGCAGTATTTT
cdr3_aa: CASSASREVGTDTQYF

v_call: TRBV6-5
clone_size: -
d_call: TRBD1
j_call: TRBJ1-1
cdr3_nt: TGTGCCAGCAGGACAGGGCAGGGGGCTGAAGCTTTCTTT
cdr3_aa: CASRTGQGAEAFF

v_call: TRBV12-3/TRBV12-4
clone_size: once
d_call: TRBD1
j_call: TRBJ1-2
cdr3_nt: TGTGCCAGCAGTTTAAGGGGGCAAGGGGGCTACACCTTC
cdr3_aa: CASSLRGQGGYTF

v_call: TRBV30
clone_size: -
d_call: TRBD1
j_call: TRBJ1-6
cdr3_nt: TGTGCCTGGGAAACAGGGGGCAGAAGTTCACCCCTCCACTTT
cdr3_aa: CAWETGGRSSPLHF

v_call: TRBV28
clone_size: once
d_call: -
j_call: TRBJ2-3
cdr3_nt: TGTGCCAGCAGTTTCTCGGCAGGGGGCACAGATACGCAGTATTTT
cdr3_aa: CASSFSAGGTDTQYF

v_call: TRBV7-3
clone_size: -
d_call: TRBD1
j_call: TRBJ1-4
cdr3_nt: TGTGCCAGCAGCGAACCGACAGGGGATGGTGAAAAACTGTTTTTT
cdr3_aa: CASSEPTGDGEKLFF

v_call: TRBV6-5
clone_size: -
d_call: -
j_call: TRBJ2-3
cdr3_nt: TGTGCCAGCAGAAGGGACAGCACAGATACGCAGTATTTT
cdr3_aa: CASRRDSTDTQYF

v_call: TRBV6-5
clone_size: -
d_call: -
j_call: TRBJ1-2
cdr3_nt: TGTGCCAGCAGCGCCGGGCAGATCTATGGCTACACCTTC
cdr3_aa: CASSAGQIYGYTF

v_call: TRBV15
clone_size: -
d_call: -
j_call: TRBJ1-5
cdr3_nt: TGTGCCACCAGCAGAGATCAGGGCCTTGGCCAGCCCCAGCATTTT
cdr3_aa: CATSRDQGLGQPQHF

v_call: TRBV7-2
clone_size: few
d_call: -
j_call: TRBJ2-7
cdr3_nt: TGTGCCAGCAGCTTCCAAGGGGGAGGGCCGGGCTACGAGCAGTACTTC
cdr3_aa: CASSFQGGGPGYEQYF

v_call: TRBV6-5
clone_size: -
d_call: -
j_call: TRBJ1-1
cdr3_nt: TGTGCCAGCATCTATGGGGGAGCTTTCTTT
cdr3_aa: CASIYGGAFF

v_call: TRBV9
clone_size: -
d_call: -
j_call: TRBJ2-2
cdr3_nt: TGTGCCAGCAGCGTAGAGTCACACACCGGGGAGCTGTTTTTT
cdr3_aa: CASSVESHTGELFF

v_call: TRBV3-1/TRBV3-2
clone_size: -
d_call: -
j_call: TRBJ2-7
cdr3_nt: TGTGCCAGCAGCCAAGGGGACACCTCCTACGAGCAGTACTTC
cdr3_aa: CASSQGDTSYEQYF

v_call: TRBV11-2
clone_size: -
d_call: -
j_call: TRBJ2-3
cdr3_nt: TGTGCCAGCAGCTTAGACCGGGGAACTACAGATACGCAGTATTTT
cdr3_aa: CASSLDRGTTDTQYF

v_call: TRBV24-1
clone_size: -
d_call: -
j_call: TRBJ1-1
cdr3_nt: TGTGCCACCAGTAAGGCAGGGGAGGCTTTCTTT
cdr3_aa: CATSKAGEAFF

v_call: TRBV7-2
clone_size: few
d_call: -
j_call: TRBJ1-1
cdr3_nt: TGTGCCAGCAGCTTAGTGCCAGCCCTGCGAACTGAAGCTTTCTTT
cdr3_aa: CASSLVPALRTEAFF

v_call: TRBV29-1
clone_size: -
d_call: -
j_call: TRBJ2-3
cdr3_nt: TGCAGCGTTTTGGGACCTCAGGCCCCAGATACGCAGTATTTT
cdr3_aa: CSVLGPQAPDTQYF

v_call: TRBV7-9
clone_size: -
d_call: -
j_call: TRBJ1-5
cdr3_nt: TGTGCCAGCAGCTTGGAAGGGGGTCAACAGCCCCAGCATTTT
cdr3_aa: CASSLEGGQQPQHF

v_call: TRBV24-1
clone_size: -
d_call: -
j_call: TRBJ1-4
cdr3_nt: TGTGCCACCGCGGCGGCGACGGGTGAAAAACTGTTTTTT
cdr3_aa: CATAAATGEKLFF

v_call: TRBV9
clone_size: -
d_call: -
j_call: TRBJ1-1
cdr3_nt: TGTGCCAGCAGCGCTAGGGTTTCCACTGAAGCTTTCTTT
cdr3_aa: CASSARVSTEAFF

v_call: TRBV6-5
clone_size: once
d_call: TRBD1
j_call: TRBJ1-5
cdr3_nt: TGTGCCAGCAGTTCCTCGGACAGGGGCGGCAATCAGCCCCAGCATTTT
cdr3_aa: CASSSSDRGGNQPQHF

v_call: TRBV9
clone_size: -
d_call: -
j_call: TRBJ1-2
cdr3_nt: TGTGCCAGCAGCCTTGACAGCACCTATGGCTACACCTTC
cdr3_aa: CASSLDSTYGYTF

v_call: TRBV10-3
clone_size: -
d_call: -
j_call: TRBJ2-5
cdr3_nt: TGTGCCATCAGTGGGTCGGGACTAGAGACCCAGTACTTC
cdr3_aa: CAISGSGLETQYF

v_call: TRBV29-1
clone_size: -
d_call: -
j_call: TRBJ1-1
cdr3_nt: TGCAGCGTTAGGATAGGGGGGACGAACACTGAAGCTTTCTTT
cdr3_aa: CSVRIGGTNTEAFF

v_call: TRBV12-3/TRBV12-4
clone_size: once
d_call: -
j_call: TRBJ1-5
cdr3_nt: TGTGCCAGCAACACAAATTATGGTCAGCCCCAGCATTTT
cdr3_aa: CASNTNYGQPQHF

v_call: TRBV2
clone_size: -
d_call: -
j_call: TRBJ1-1
cdr3_nt: TGTGCCAGCAGTTTACTCGAACCTGTTCACACTGAAGCTTTCTTT
cdr3_aa: CASSLLEPVHTEAFF

v_call: TRBV29-1
clone_size: -
d_call: -
j_call: TRBJ2-1
cdr3_nt: TGCAGCGTTGCCTCCGGGGGCCATGAGCAGTTCTTC
cdr3_aa: CSVASGGHEQFF

v_call: TRBV7-2
clone_size: -
d_call: -
j_call: TRBJ2-7
cdr3_nt: TGTGCCAGCAGCTTAGACGGGAGTATGAGGAACGAGCAGTACTTC
cdr3_aa: CASSLDGSMRNEQYF

v_call: TRBV30
clone_size: once
d_call: -
j_call: TRBJ1-1
cdr3_nt: TGTGGGCAACCGGGTGGGGGGAACACTGAAGCTTTCTTT
cdr3_aa: CGQPGGGNTEAFF

v_call: TRBV4-3
clone_size: -
d_call: -
j_call: TRBJ2-1
cdr3_nt: TGCGCCAGCAGCCAAGATGTGGGTACAGGGCCTAGGGGCAATGAGCAGTTCTTC
cdr3_aa: CASSQDVGTGPRGNEQFF

v_call: TRBV11-3
clone_size: -
d_call: TRBD2
j_call: TRBJ2-5
cdr3_nt: TGTGCCAGCAGCTGGGGACTAGCGGGAGTGTGGGGGGAGACCCAGTACTTC
cdr3_aa: CASSWGLAGVWGETQYF

v_call: TRBV13
clone_size: -
d_call: -
j_call: TRBJ2-1
cdr3_nt: TGTGCCAGCAGTTGGAGCGGGCCCTCAGAGGAGCAGTTCTTC
cdr3_aa: CASSWSGPSEEQFF

v_call: TRBV7-8
clone_size: -
d_call: TRBD1
j_call: TRBJ1-1
cdr3_nt: TGTGCCAGCAGCTTTTACAGGGGTGGGTCTGAAGCTTTCTTT
cdr3_aa: CASSFYRGGSEAFF

v_call: TRBV24-1
clone_size: few
d_call: TRBD1
j_call: TRBJ2-7
cdr3_nt: TGTGCCACCAGTGAGACCGGGACAGCAACCTACGAGCAGTACTTC
cdr3_aa: CATSETGTATYEQYF

v_call: TRBV30
clone_size: -
d_call: -
j_call: TRBJ1-1
cdr3_nt: TGTGCCTGGAAAGAGAGCCCCGGCGACACTGAAGCTTTCTTT
cdr3_aa: CAWKESPGDTEAFF

v_call: TRBV7-3
clone_size: -
d_call: TRBD1
j_call: TRBJ1-1
cdr3_nt: TGTGCCAGCAGCCCGGCTGCGGGACAGGGAGGTGAAGCTTTCTTT
cdr3_aa: CASSPAAGQGGEAFF

v_call: TRBV5-3
clone_size: -
d_call: TRBD2
j_call: TRBJ2-3
cdr3_nt: TGTGCCAGAAGCTTGGGGGGACTAGCGGAGAGCACAGATACGCAGTATTTT
cdr3_aa: CARSLGGLAESTDTQYF

v_call: TRBV27
clone_size: -
d_call: -
j_call: TRBJ1-4
cdr3_nt: TGTGCCAGCAGTTTCCTGAGCTCCGTAGAGGAAAAACTGTTTTTT
cdr3_aa: CASSFLSSVEEKLFF

v_call: TRBV23-1
clone_size: -
d_call: TRBD2
j_call: TRBJ2-1
cdr3_nt: TGCGCCAGCAGTCAAGGGCGGCTAGCGGGAGATAGGTCCTACAATGAGCAGTTCTTC
cdr3_aa: CASSQGRLAGDRSYNEQFF

v_call: TRBV7-2
clone_size: once
d_call: -
j_call: TRBJ2-3
cdr3_nt: TGTGCCAGCAGCTTGACGGGGGCCCCAGATACGCAGTATTTT
cdr3_aa: CASSLTGAPDTQYF

v_call: TRBV27
clone_size: -
d_call: -
j_call: TRBJ2-7
cdr3_nt: TGTGCCAGCAGTTTAGGGACAAACTACGAGCAGTACTTC
cdr3_aa: CASSLGTNYEQYF

v_call: TRBV5-1
clone_size: few
d_call: -
j_call: TRBJ2-5
cdr3_nt: TGCGCCAGCAGGGGGGTTGAGACCCAGTACTTC
cdr3_aa: CASRGVETQYF

v_call: TRBV3-1/TRBV3-2
clone_size: -
d_call: TRBD2
j_call: TRBJ2-3
cdr3_nt: TGTGCCAGCAGCCCAACTAGCGGGAGTACAGATACGCAGTATTTT
cdr3_aa: CASSPTSGSTDTQYF

v_call: TRBV9
clone_size: -
d_call: -
j_call: TRBJ2-2
cdr3_nt: TGTGCCAGCAGCGTAGATTCCCCGTCACCGCTAACACTACCGAAACCCGGGGAGCTGTTTTTT
cdr3_aa: CASSVDSPSPLTLPKPGELFF

v_call: TRBV5-1
clone_size: -
d_call: TRBD2
j_call: TRBJ2-7
cdr3_nt: TGCGCCAGCAGCTTGTCACTAGCGTCCGACGAGCAGTACTTC
cdr3_aa: CASSLSLASDEQYF

v_call: TRBV4-1
clone_size: -
d_call: -
j_call: TRBJ2-3
cdr3_nt: TGCGCCAGCAGCCCGTCAGTGGCAAGTACAGATACGCAGTATTTT
cdr3_aa: CASSPSVASTDTQYF

v_call: TRBV11-3
clone_size: -
d_call: TRBD1
j_call: TRBJ1-1
cdr3_nt: TGTGCCAGCAGCTCATGGGACCGGGACAGTGCTCATGGGGAGGAAGCTTTCTTT
cdr3_aa: CASSSWDRDSAHGEEAFF

v_call: TRBV7-9
clone_size: -
d_call: -
j_call: TRBJ2-5
cdr3_nt: TGTGCCAGCAGCTTTGGGTCAGGCCAAGAGACCCAGTACTTC
cdr3_aa: CASSFGSGQETQYF